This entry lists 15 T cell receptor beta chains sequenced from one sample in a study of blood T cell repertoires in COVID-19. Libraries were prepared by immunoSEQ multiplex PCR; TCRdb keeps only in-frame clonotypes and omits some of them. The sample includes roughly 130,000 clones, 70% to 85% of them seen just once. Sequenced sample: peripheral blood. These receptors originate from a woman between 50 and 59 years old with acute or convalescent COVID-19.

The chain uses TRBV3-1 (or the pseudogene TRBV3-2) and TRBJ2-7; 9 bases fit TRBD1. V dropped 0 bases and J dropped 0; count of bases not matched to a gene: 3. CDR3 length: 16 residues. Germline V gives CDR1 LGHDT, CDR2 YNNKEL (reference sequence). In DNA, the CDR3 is TGTGCCAGCAGCCAAGATGGACAGGGGAGCTCCTACGAGCAGTACTTC. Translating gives CASSQDGQGSSYEQYF.

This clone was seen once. As DNA, the CDR3 is TGTGCCAGCAGTCTTCCCCGCCCGGGACAGGGGGGTTTCAATTCACCCCTCCACTTT. It codes for CASSLPRPGQGGFNSPLHF. The chain uses TRBV27 and TRBJ1-6; 11 positions match TRBD1. From germline, CDR1 is MNHEY and CDR2 SMNVEV (reference sequence). V dropped 5 bases and J dropped 7; count of bases not matched to a gene: 16. This CDR3 region has 19 residues.

CDR3 loop: CASRRQSGGANTGELFF. CDR3 DNA sequence: TGTGCCAGCAGACGACAGTCCGGGGGAGCGAACACCGGGGAGCTGTTTTTT. V is TRBV3-1 (or the pseudogene TRBV3-2) and J is TRBJ2-2, with a tentative D call TRBD2 (6 bases). V was pared by 6 bases and J by 0 bases, with 17 bases between. Germline assignment: CDR1 LGHDT and CDR2 YNNKEL (reference sequence). The CDR3 sequence is 17 residues long.

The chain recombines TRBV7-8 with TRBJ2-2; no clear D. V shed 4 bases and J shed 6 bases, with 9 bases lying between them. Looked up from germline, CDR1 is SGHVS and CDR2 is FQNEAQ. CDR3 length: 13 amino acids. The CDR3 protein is CASSSEVSGELFF. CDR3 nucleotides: TGTGCCAGCAGCTCCGAGGTGTCCGGGGAGCTGTTTTTT.

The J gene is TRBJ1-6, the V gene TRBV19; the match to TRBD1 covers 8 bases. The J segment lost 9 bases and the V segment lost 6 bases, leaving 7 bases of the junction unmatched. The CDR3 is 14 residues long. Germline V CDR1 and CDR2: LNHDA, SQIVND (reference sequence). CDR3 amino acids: CASSGQGGGSPLHF. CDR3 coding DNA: TGTGCCAGTAGCGGACAGGGTGGTGGTTCACCCCTCCACTTT.

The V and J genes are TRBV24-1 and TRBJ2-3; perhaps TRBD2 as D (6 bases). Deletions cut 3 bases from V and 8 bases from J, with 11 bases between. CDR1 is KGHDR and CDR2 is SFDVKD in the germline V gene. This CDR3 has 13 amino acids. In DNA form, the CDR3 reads TGTGCCACCAGTGATAACTGGGGAGGTACGCAGTATTTT. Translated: CATSDNWGGTQYF.

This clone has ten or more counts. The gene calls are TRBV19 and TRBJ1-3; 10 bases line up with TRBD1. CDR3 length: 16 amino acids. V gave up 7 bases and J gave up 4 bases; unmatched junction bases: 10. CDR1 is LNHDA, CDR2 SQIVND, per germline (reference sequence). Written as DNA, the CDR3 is TGTGCCAGTACCACTCCGGGACAGGGGACAGGAAACACCATATATTTT. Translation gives CASTTPGQGTGNTIYF.

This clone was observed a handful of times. The CDR3 reads CASSPGFNEKLFF. CDR3 in DNA: TGCGCCAGCAGCCCAGGGTTCAATGAAAAACTGTTTTTT. The chain links TRBV5-1 to TRBJ1-4, with a possible D match to TRBD1 (5 bases). The V gene's germline CDR1 is SGHRS and CDR2 YFSETQ. Trimming removed 4 bases from V and 5 bases from J, with 9 bases in between. This CDR3 comprises 13 residues.

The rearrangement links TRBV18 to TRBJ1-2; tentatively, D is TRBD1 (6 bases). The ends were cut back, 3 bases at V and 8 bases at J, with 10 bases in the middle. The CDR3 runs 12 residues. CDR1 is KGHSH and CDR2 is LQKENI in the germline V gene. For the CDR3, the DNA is TGTGCCAGCTCACCTGCAGGGGAAGGCTACACCTTC. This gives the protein CASSPAGEGYTF.

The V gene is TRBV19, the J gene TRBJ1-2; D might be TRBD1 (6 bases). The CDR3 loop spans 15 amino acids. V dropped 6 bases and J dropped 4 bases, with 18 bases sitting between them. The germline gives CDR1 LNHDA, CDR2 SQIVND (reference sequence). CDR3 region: CASRPGQINVYGYTF. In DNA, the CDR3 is TGTGCCAGTAGGCCCGGACAGATTAACGTCTATGGCTACACCTTC.

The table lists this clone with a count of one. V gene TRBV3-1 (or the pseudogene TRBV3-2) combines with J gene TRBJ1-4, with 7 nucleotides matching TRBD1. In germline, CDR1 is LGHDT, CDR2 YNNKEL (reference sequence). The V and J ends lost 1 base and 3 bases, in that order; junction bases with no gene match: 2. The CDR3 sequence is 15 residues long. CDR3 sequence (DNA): TGTGCCAGCAGCCAAGGGGGACAGCCTAATGAAAAACTGTTTTTT. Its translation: CASSQGGQPNEKLFF.

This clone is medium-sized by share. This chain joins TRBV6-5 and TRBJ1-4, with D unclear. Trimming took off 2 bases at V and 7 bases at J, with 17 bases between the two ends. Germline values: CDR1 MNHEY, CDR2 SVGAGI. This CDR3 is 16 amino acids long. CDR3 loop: CASSYVPGSGLEKLFF. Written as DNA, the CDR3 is TGTGCCAGCAGTTACGTGCCGGGAAGCGGCCTTGAAAAACTGTTTTTT.

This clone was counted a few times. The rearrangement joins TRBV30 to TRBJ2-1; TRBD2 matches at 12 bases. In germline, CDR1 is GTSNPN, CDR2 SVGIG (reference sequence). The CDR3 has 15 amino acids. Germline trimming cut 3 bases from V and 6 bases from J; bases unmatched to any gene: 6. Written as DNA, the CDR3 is TGTGCCTGGAGAGAACTAGCGGGAGGATTCAATGAGCAGTTCTTC. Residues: CAWRELAGGFNEQFF.

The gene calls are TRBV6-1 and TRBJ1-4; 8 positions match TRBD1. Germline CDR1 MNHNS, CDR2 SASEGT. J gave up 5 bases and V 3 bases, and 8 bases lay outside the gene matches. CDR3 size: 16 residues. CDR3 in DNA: TGTGCCAGCAGTGACGGCACCGGGACAGGAAATGAAAAACTGTTTTTT. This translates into CASSDGTGTGNEKLFF.

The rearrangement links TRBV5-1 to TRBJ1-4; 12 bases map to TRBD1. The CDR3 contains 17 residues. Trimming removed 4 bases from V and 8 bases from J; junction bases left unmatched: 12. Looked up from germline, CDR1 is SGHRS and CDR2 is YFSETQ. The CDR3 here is CASSGDRGPGSSEKLFF. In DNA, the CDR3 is TGCGCCAGCAGCGGGGACAGGGGGCCGGGCAGTTCCGAAAAACTGTTTTTT. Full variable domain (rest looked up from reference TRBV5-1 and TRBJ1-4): KAGVTQTPRYLIKTRGQQVTLSCSPISGHRSVSWYQQTPGQGLQFLFEYFSETQRNKGNFPGRFSGRQFSNSRSEMNVSTLELGDSALYLCASSGDRGPGSSEKLFFGSGTQLSVL.